This T cell receptor beta chain was captured by sequencing in a study of blood T cell repertoires in COVID-19. Whole-study context: Sites across the United States, Italy and Spain contributed samples from acute and convalescent COVID-19.

Libraries were prepared by immunoSEQ multiplex PCR; TCRdb keeps only in-frame clonotypes and omits some of them. The table has 90,000 to 100,000 clones, 90% seen once. The CDR3 extends over 16 amino acids. J is TRBJ2-1 and V is TRBV21-1; TRBD1, as called in the table, went unchecked against the DNA. TRBV21-1 is flagged as a pseudogene. The receptor was isolated from a middle-aged man with acute or convalescent COVID-19. The sample taken for sequencing was peripheral blood. The CDR3 region has the DNA TGTGCCAGCAGCTACCGCCCAGAAAGGGGTGGCAATGAGCAGTTCTTC. Encoded protein: CASSYRPERGGNEQFF.